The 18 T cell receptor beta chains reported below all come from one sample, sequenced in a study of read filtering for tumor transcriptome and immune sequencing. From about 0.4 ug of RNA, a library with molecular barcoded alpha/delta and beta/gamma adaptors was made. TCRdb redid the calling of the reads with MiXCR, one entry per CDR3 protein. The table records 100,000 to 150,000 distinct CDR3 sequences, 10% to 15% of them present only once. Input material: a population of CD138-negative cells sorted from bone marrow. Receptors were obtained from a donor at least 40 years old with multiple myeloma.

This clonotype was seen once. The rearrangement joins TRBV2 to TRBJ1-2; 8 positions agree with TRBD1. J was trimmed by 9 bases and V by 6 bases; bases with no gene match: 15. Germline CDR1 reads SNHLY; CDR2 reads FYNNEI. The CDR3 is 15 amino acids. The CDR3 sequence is CASSAGQGRYNSYTF. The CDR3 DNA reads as TGTGCCAGCAGCGCTGGACAGGGAAGGTACAATAGCTACACCTTC.

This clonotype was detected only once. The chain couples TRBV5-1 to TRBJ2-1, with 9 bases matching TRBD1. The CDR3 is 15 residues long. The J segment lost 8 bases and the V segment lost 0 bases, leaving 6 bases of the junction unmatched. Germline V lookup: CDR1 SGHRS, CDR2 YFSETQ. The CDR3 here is CASSLVPGQGYEQFF. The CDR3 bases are TGCGCCAGCAGCTTGGTACCGGGACAGGGTTATGAGCAGTTCTTC.

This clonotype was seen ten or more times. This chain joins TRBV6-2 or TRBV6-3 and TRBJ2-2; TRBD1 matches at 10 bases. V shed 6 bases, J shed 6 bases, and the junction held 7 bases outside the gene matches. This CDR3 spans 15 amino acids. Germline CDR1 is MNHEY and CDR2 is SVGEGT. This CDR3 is CASRPGQGISGELFF. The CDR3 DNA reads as TGTGCCAGCAGACCGGGACAGGGGATTTCCGGGGAGCTGTTTTTT.

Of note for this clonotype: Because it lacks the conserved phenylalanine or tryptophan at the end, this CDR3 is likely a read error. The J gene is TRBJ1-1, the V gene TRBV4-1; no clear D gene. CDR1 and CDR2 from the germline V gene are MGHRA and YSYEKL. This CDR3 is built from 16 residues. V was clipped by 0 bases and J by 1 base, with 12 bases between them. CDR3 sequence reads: CASSQDRRAENTEAFL. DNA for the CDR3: TGCGCCAGCAGCCAAGATCGGAGGGCTGAGAACACTGAAGCTTTCCTT.

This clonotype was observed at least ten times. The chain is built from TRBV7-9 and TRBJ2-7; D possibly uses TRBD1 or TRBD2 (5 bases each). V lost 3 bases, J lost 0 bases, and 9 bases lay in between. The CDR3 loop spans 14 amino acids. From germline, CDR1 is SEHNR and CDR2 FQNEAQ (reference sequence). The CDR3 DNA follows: TGTGCCAGCAGCTTGGGGGAGTTCTCCTACGAGCAGTACTTC. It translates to CASSLGEFSYEQYF.

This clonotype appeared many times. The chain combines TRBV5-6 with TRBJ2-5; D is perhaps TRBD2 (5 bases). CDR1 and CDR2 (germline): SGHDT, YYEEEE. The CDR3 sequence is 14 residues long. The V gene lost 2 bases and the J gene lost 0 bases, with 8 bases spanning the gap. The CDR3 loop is CASSLNGNQETQYF. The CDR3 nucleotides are TGTGCCAGCAGCTTAAACGGGAACCAAGAGACCCAGTACTTC.

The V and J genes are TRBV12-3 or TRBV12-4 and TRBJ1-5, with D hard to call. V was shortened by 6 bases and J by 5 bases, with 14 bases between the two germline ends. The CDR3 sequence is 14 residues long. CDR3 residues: CASSKTEIDQPQHF. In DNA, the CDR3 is TGTGCCAGCAGCAAAACAGAGATTGATCAGCCCCAGCATTTT.

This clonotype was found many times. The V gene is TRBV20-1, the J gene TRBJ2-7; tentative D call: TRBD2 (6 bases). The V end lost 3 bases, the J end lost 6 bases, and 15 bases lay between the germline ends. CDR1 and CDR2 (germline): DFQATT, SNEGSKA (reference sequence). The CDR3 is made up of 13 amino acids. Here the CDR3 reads CSASIMRAGEQYF. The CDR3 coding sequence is TGCAGTGCTAGTATTATGAGAGCGGGCGAGCAGTACTTC.

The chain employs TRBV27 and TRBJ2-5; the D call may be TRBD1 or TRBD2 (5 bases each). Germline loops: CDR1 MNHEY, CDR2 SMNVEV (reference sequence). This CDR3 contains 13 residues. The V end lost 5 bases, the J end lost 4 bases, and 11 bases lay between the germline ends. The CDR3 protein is CASSTGTSETQYF. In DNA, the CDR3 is TGTGCCAGCAGTACTGGGACCTCAGAGACCCAGTACTTC.

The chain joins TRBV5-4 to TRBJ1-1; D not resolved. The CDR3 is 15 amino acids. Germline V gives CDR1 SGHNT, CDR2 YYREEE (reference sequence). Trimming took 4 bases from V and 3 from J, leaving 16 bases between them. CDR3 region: CASSQRLAWDTEAFF. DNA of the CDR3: TGTGCCAGCAGCCAACGATTGGCCTGGGACACTGAAGCTTTCTTT.

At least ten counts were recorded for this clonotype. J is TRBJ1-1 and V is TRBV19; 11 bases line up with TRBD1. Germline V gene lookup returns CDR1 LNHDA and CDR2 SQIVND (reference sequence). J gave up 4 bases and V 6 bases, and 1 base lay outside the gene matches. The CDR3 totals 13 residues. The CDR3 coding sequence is TGTGCCAGTAGCGGACAGGGGGCCACTGAAGCTTTCTTT. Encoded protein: CASSGQGATEAFF.

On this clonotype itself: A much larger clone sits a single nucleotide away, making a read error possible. CDR3 coding DNA: TGTGCTTCTACCTTAAGGCCAGGGACAGATGCGCAGTATTTT. Protein: CASTLRPGTDAQYF. The gene calls are TRBV7-2 and TRBJ2-3; TRBD1 matches at 7 bases. CDR1 and CDR2 (germline): SGHTA, FQGNSA. The CDR3 contains 14 residues.

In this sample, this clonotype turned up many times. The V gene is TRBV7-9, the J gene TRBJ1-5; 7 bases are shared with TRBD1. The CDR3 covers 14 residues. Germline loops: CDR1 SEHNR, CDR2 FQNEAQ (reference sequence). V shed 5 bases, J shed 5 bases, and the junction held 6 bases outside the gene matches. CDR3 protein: CASSRQGWDQPQHF. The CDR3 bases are TGTGCCAGCAGCCGACAGGGATGGGATCAGCCCCAGCATTTT.

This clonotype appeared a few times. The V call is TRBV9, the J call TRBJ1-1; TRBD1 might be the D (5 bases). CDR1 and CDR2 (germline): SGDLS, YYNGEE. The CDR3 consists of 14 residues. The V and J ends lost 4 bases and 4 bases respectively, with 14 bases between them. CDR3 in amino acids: CASSFLPGSTEAFF. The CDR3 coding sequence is TGTGCCAGCAGCTTTCTTCCAGGGAGCACTGAAGCTTTCTTT.

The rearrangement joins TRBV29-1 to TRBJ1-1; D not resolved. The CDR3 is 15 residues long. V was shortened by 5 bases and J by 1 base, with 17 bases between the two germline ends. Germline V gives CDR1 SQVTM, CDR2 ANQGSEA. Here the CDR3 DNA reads TGCAGCGTTCGGATCAACGCGAGGTCGAACACTGAAGCTTTCTTT. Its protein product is CSVRINARSNTEAFF. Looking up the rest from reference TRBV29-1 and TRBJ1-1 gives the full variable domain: SAVISQKPSRDICQRGTSLTIQCQVDSQVTMMFWYRQQPGQSLTLIATANQGSEATYESGFVIDKFPISRPNLTFSTLTVSNMSPEDSSIYLCSVRINARSNTEAFFGQGTRLTVV.

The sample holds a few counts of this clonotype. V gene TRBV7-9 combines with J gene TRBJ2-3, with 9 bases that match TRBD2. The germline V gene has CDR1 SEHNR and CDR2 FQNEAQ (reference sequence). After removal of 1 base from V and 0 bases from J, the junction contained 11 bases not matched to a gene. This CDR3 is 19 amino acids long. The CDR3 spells CASSLVGTSRASSTDTQYF. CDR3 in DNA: TGTGCCAGCAGCTTAGTAGGGACTAGCCGTGCCTCTAGCACAGATACGCAGTATTTT. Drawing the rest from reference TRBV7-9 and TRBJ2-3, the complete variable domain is DTGVSQNPRHKITKRGQNVTFRCDPISEHNRLYWYRQTLGQGPEFLTYFQNEAQLEKSRLLSDRFSAERPKGSFSTLEIQRTEQGDSAMYLCASSLVGTSRASSTDTQYFGPGTRLTVL.

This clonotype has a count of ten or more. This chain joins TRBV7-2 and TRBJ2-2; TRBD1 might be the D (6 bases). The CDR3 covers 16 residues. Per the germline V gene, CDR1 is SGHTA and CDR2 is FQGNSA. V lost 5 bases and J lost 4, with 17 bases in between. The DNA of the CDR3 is TGTGCCAGCAGCCCACAGGGTGACACGAGCACCGGGGAGCTGTTTTTT. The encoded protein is CASSPQGDTSTGELFF.

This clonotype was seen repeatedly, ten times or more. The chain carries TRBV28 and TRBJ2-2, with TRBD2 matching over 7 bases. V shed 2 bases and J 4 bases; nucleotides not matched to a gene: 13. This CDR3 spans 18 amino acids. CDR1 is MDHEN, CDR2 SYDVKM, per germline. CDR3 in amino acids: CASSLGRGLAAFTGELFF. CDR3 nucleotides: TGTGCCAGCAGTTTAGGTCGTGGTCTAGCGGCTTTCACCGGGGAGCTGTTTTTT.